Below are 32 T cell receptor beta chains sequenced from a single sample in a study of cytomegalovirus exposure and HLA in healthy donors. In the PCR, 60 Vbeta and 13 Jbeta primers were used. TCRdb's copy holds only in-frame clones and misses some; the assay was immunoSEQ multiplex PCR. The repertoire has about 110,000 clones, roughly 82% of them found once; the top ten carry roughly 2.9%. Sequences were obtained from PBMCs. These receptors were taken from a male donor in good health and CMV-seropositive.

The chain uses TRBV5-1 and TRBJ2-7, with a possible D match to TRBD1 (6 bases). Germline assignment: CDR1 SGHRS and CDR2 YFSETQ. The CDR3 is 12 residues long. The V end was cut by 4 bases, the J end by 3 bases, with 8 bases between. This CDR3 is CASSTDSYEQYF. CDR3 nucleotide sequence: TGCGCCAGCAGCACGGACAGCTACGAGCAGTACTTC.

This clone was recorded once. This chain uses TRBV27 with TRBJ1-6; D gene ambiguous. Germline V CDR1 and CDR2: MNHEY, SMNVEV (reference sequence). The CDR3 runs to 19 residues. The V end was cut by 0 bases, the J end by 4 bases, with 19 bases between. The CDR3 protein is CASSLSGRRASGYNSPLHF. The CDR3, as DNA: TGTGCCAGCAGTTTATCTGGACGGCGTGCGAGCGGATATAATTCACCCCTCCACTTT.

The chain is built from TRBV29-1 and TRBJ2-7; TRBD1 is a possible D gene (6 bases). Germline CDR1 reads SQVTM; CDR2 reads ANQGSEA. Trimming removed 7 bases from V and 1 base from J, with 14 bases in between. The CDR3 has 13 residues. The DNA for the CDR3 is TGCAGCGGAACAGGGACCTCGTCCTACGAGCAGTACTTC. It encodes CSGTGTSSYEQYF.

V and J are TRBV28 and TRBJ1-4; D remains ambiguous. The germline V gene has CDR1 MDHEN and CDR2 SYDVKM. V lost 6 bases and J 8 bases, leaving 10 bases between the germline ends. There are 12 residues in the CDR3. This CDR3 is CASSSFYEKLFF. CDR3 DNA sequence: TGTGCCAGCAGCTCTTTCTACGAAAAACTGTTTTTT.

The chain links TRBV6-5 to TRBJ1-1; TRBD1 is a possible D gene (5 bases). The CDR3 has 15 amino acids. V was cut by 8 bases and J by 1 base, with 17 bases left in between. Looked up from germline, CDR1 is MNHEY and CDR2 is SVGAGI. The CDR3 sequence: CASSLGLSGNTEAFF. DNA for the CDR3: TGTGCCAGCTCTTTGGGGCTTTCGGGGAACACTGAAGCTTTCTTT.

The chain combines TRBV28 with TRBJ1-2; D unresolved. CDR1 and CDR2 from the germline V gene are MDHEN and SYDVKM. The germline V and J ends were trimmed by 6 bases and 6 bases, with 14 bases remaining between them. This CDR3 has 13 amino acids. The CDR3 region has the DNA TGTGCCAGCAGCCAAACCGGGGTAGATGGCTACACCTTC. Protein sequence: CASSQTGVDGYTF.

This CDR3 is CASRYYLAATNEKLFF. The CDR3 DNA sequence: TGTGCCAGCCGATATTATCTCGCGGCAACTAATGAAAAACTGTTTTTT. This chain joins TRBV2 and TRBJ1-4; no reliable D call. The ends were cut back, 8 bases at V and 0 bases at J, with 16 bases in the middle. Looked up from germline, CDR1 is SNHLY and CDR2 is FYNNEI. This CDR3 is 16 amino acids long.

Sample share makes this clone medium-sized. The CDR3 reads CASSWGGGGYEQYF. Written as DNA, the CDR3 is TGTGCCAGCAGTTGGGGAGGGGGAGGCTACGAGCAGTACTTC. V usage is TRBV6-5 and J usage is TRBJ2-7; a weak D match, TRBD2 (7 bases). The CDR3 is 14 residues long. Germline CDR1 MNHEY, CDR2 SVGAGI. Trimming took 4 bases from V and 3 from J, leaving 13 bases between them.

The table lists this clone with a few counts. This rearrangement joins TRBV7-2 to TRBJ2-3, with TRBD1 identical over 7 bases. There are 15 residues in the CDR3. Germline V gene lookup returns CDR1 SGHTA and CDR2 FQGNSA. With 4 bases clipped from V and 1 base from J, the junction kept 5 bases outside the gene matches. Here the CDR3 DNA reads TGTGCCAGCAGCTCAGGGGGTAGGGGCACAGATACGCAGTATTTT. It specifies CASSSGGRGTDTQYF.

This clone was counted only a few times. The chain recombines TRBV6-6 with TRBJ2-2; 8 bases agree with TRBD2. Germline CDR1 MNHNY, CDR2 SVGAGI (reference sequence). Trimming cost V 6 bases and J 3 bases; bases outside gene matches: 6. The CDR3 covers 15 residues. CDR3 loop: CASRPLAEDTGELFF. The CDR3 bases are TGTGCCAGCAGGCCACTAGCGGAAGACACCGGGGAGCTGTTTTTT.

The chain carries TRBV30 and TRBJ1-2; D remains unclear. Germline-derived CDR1 and CDR2 are GTSNPN and SVGIG (reference sequence). The CDR3 has 11 amino acids. V was clipped by 3 bases and J by 6 bases, with 8 bases between them. The CDR3 loop is CAWSPRDGYTF. In DNA form, the CDR3 reads TGTGCCTGGAGCCCCCGAGATGGCTACACCTTC.

This clone was recorded a few times. The V gene is TRBV4-3, the J gene TRBJ1-1; tentative D call: TRBD1 (6 bases). Looked up from germline, CDR1 is LGHNA and CDR2 is YSLEER. The CDR3 contains 14 residues. Trimming shortened V by 7 bases and J by 0 bases, and 12 bases separated the two germline ends. The chain's CDR3 is CASTPQGLNTEAFF. CDR3 nucleotides: TGCGCCAGCACCCCACAGGGTTTGAACACTGAAGCTTTCTTT.

This clone was seen more than once but under ten times. This chain uses TRBV5-4 with TRBJ2-7; 7 positions match TRBD2. The junction had 3 bases not matched to a gene; V was cut back by 0 bases and J by 6 bases. This CDR3 comprises 13 residues. Germline V gene lookup returns CDR1 SGHNT and CDR2 YYREEE (reference sequence). The CDR3 is CASSLGTSLEQYF. CDR3 coding DNA: TGTGCCAGCAGCTTGGGGACTAGTCTCGAGCAGTACTTC.

This clone was found a few times. V and J are TRBV5-1 and TRBJ2-4; perhaps TRBD2 as D (7 bases). V shed 0 bases and J shed 4 bases, with 17 bases lying between them. Per germline, CDR1 SGHRS and CDR2 YFSETQ. The CDR3 runs to 17 residues. The CDR3 nucleotides read TGCGCCAGCAGCTTGGCCGAGGGAGGGGGTTTTAAAAACATTCAGTACTTC. This translates into CASSLAEGGGFKNIQYF.

This chain uses TRBV15 with TRBJ2-1; D might be TRBD2 (5 bases). The ends were cut back, 2 bases at V and 3 bases at J, with 20 bases in the middle. The V gene's germline CDR1 is LNHNV and CDR2 YYDKDF (reference sequence). The CDR3 spans 18 residues. The CDR3 here is CATSRTSRLKARYNEQFF. The CDR3 bases are TGTGCCACCAGCAGAACATCCCGACTAAAAGCTCGCTACAATGAGCAGTTCTTC.

This clone was seen a few times. The chain links TRBV19 to TRBJ2-7; TRBD2 matches at 13 bases. This CDR3 contains 16 residues. V shed 4 bases, J shed 2 bases, and the junction held 5 bases outside the gene matches. Germline loops: CDR1 LNHDA, CDR2 SQIVND (reference sequence). CDR3 in amino acids: CASSTLAGGKTYEQYF. CDR3 in DNA: TGTGCCAGTAGTACACTAGCGGGAGGGAAGACCTACGAGCAGTACTTC.

This sequence joins TRBV10-3 and TRBJ2-3; 9 bases align to TRBD1. V lost 10 bases, J lost 5 bases, and 10 bases stayed unmatched. CDR3 length equals 14 residues. CDR1 is ENHRY, CDR2 SYGVKD, per germline. In nucleotides, the CDR3 is TGTGCCACCAAACCGGGACAGGGTATAGATACGCAGTATTTT. It specifies CATKPGQGIDTQYF.

The chain combines TRBV2 with TRBJ2-2; the match to TRBD1 covers 7 bases. The V gene's germline CDR1 is SNHLY and CDR2 FYNNEI. The CDR3 is 16 residues long. Losses at the gene ends were 3 bases for V and 3 bases for J; bases not matched to a gene: 7. This CDR3 is CASSEVGGTHTGELFF. CDR3 nucleotide sequence: TGTGCCAGCAGTGAGGTAGGGGGCACCCACACCGGGGAGCTGTTTTTT.

This clone was observed a single time. The rearrangement links TRBV27 to TRBJ2-3; TRBD2 matches 8 bases. CDR1 is MNHEY, CDR2 SMNVEV, per germline (reference sequence). CDR3 size: 16 residues. V lost 1 base to trimming and J lost 0 bases; unmatched junction nucleotides: 3. CDR3 bases: TGTGCCAGCAGTTTATTGTCTAGCGGGAGCACAGATACGCAGTATTTT. It translates to CASSLLSSGSTDTQYF.

In DNA, the CDR3 is TGTGCCAGCAGCTTGTCGGGGGACACTGAAGCTTTCTTT. Its protein product is CASSLSGDTEAFF. This chain links TRBV5-6 with TRBJ1-1, with D possibly being TRBD1 (5 bases). In germline, CDR1 is SGHDT, CDR2 YYEEEE. V dropped 1 base and J dropped 3 bases, with 7 bases sitting between them. This CDR3 comprises 13 residues.

This rearrangement joins TRBV30 to TRBJ2-7; D is perhaps TRBD2 (5 bases). The germline V and J ends were trimmed by 2 bases and 0 bases, with 8 bases remaining between them. The CDR3 has 13 amino acids. The V gene's germline CDR1 is GTSNPN and CDR2 SVGIG (reference sequence). The CDR3: CAWSRGFSYEQYF. The CDR3 DNA reads as TGTGCCTGGAGTCGAGGGTTCTCCTACGAGCAGTACTTC.

V usage is TRBV5-6 and J usage is TRBJ1-2; no reliable D call. Germline assignment: CDR1 SGHDT and CDR2 YYEEEE. Between the trimmed V and J ends, which lost 1 base and 1 base, there was a span of 11 bases. The CDR3 is 15 residues long. CDR3 DNA: TGTGCCAGCAGCTTGAGAGGCCTTCTTAACTATGGCTACACCTTC. Encoded protein: CASSLRGLLNYGYTF.

This chain connects TRBV2 to TRBJ1-1, with D unresolved. The CDR3 sequence is 14 residues long. Germline V gene lookup returns CDR1 SNHLY and CDR2 FYNNEI. Trimming removed 7 bases from V and 1 base from J, with 13 bases in between. CDR3 sequence reads: CASKKAGKNTEAFF. Here the CDR3 DNA reads TGTGCCAGCAAAAAAGCGGGTAAGAACACTGAAGCTTTCTTT.

J is TRBJ2-3 and V is TRBV4-3, with 8 bases lining up with TRBD2. V lost 0 bases, J lost 2 bases, and 1 base stayed unmatched. CDR3 size: 15 residues. CDR1 and CDR2 from the germline V gene are LGHNA and YSLEER. The CDR3 sequence is CASSQERGVTDTQYF. The CDR3 DNA reads as TGCGCCAGCAGCCAAGAGCGGGGGGTCACAGATACGCAGTATTTT.

This clone was counted a few times. The CDR3 DNA follows: TGTGCCAGCAGCGAATCACAGGGAGTCGACTATGGCTACACCTTC. The encoded protein is CASSESQGVDYGYTF. This sequence joins TRBV9 and TRBJ1-2; D possibly corresponds to TRBD1 (6 bases). The germline V gene has CDR1 SGDLS and CDR2 YYNGEE. CDR3 length: 15 residues. Trimming removed 3 bases from V and 3 bases from J, with 15 bases in between.

This chain uses TRBV7-3 with TRBJ2-7, with a weak D call TRBD2 (6 bases). Germline V gives CDR1 SGHTA, CDR2 FQGTGA. The CDR3 consists of 13 residues. The V end lost 6 bases, the J end lost 7 bases, and 16 bases lay between the germline ends. The CDR3 DNA reads as TGTGCCAGCAGGAAAATAACCGCGGGGGAGCAGTACTTC. Translation: CASRKITAGEQYF. Complete variable domain (other parts from reference TRBV7-3 and TRBJ2-7): GAGVSQTPSNKVTEKGKYVELRCDPISGHTALYWYRQSLGQGPEFLIYFQGTGAADDSGLPNDRFFAVRPEGSVSTLKIQRTERGDSAVYLCASRKITAGEQYFGPGTRLTVT.

This clone was seen a handful of times. The chain links TRBV4-1 to TRBJ2-1, with 7 positions matching TRBD2. Losses at the gene ends were 4 bases for V and 0 bases for J; bases not matched to a gene: 3. This CDR3 has 15 amino acids. Germline V gene lookup returns CDR1 MGHRA and CDR2 YSYEKL. CDR3 sequence reads: CASSLLASSYNEQFF. In nucleotides, the CDR3 is TGCGCCAGCAGCCTACTAGCGAGCTCCTACAATGAGCAGTTCTTC.

The V gene is TRBV4-1, the J gene TRBJ2-4; D gene unclear. The CDR3 runs to 14 residues. The V and J ends lost 1 base and 7 bases respectively, with 11 bases between them. From germline, CDR1 is MGHRA and CDR2 YSYEKL. The CDR3 bases are TGCGCCAGCAGCCAAGTTACCAAGAGGAACATTCAGTACTTC. Translation gives CASSQVTKRNIQYF.

This clone showed up just a few times. The chain uses TRBV13 and TRBJ1-3; tentatively, D is TRBD1 (5 bases). V lost 4 bases and J lost 0, with 16 bases in between. CDR1 and CDR2 (germline): PRHDT, FYEKMQ (reference sequence). This CDR3 is built from 17 residues. CDR3 nucleotides: TGTGCCAGCAGCTACCTCGGAAGTGGGGCCTCTGGAAACACCATATATTTT. This sequence encodes CASSYLGSGASGNTIYF.

The rearrangement uses TRBV5-1 and TRBJ2-7; 8 bases fit TRBD2. CDR1 and CDR2 from the germline V gene are SGHRS and YFSETQ. This CDR3 is built from 14 residues. The junction had 7 bases not matched to a gene; V was cut back by 2 bases and J by 6 bases. The CDR3 coding sequence is TGCGCCAGCAGCTTTATAGCGGGAACGAGCGAGCAGTACTTC. It is translated as CASSFIAGTSEQYF.

The chain combines TRBV25-1 with TRBJ1-6; D unclear. The V end lost 7 bases, the J end lost 7 bases, and 11 bases lay between the germline ends. There are 13 residues in the CDR3. CDR1 and CDR2 from the germline V gene are MGHDK and SYGVNS. For the CDR3, the DNA is TGTGCCAGCATAGCGGGTCTAAATTCACCCCTCCACTTT. This codes for CASIAGLNSPLHF.

This chain connects TRBV28 to TRBJ2-7; 8 bases are a match to TRBD2. The CDR3 consists of 13 residues. Germline V gives CDR1 MDHEN, CDR2 SYDVKM. After removal of 7 bases from V and 6 bases from J, the junction contained 8 bases not matched to a gene. The CDR3 spells CASKYGRAGEQYF. The CDR3 bases are TGTGCCAGCAAATACGGGAGGGCCGGCGAGCAGTACTTC.